A selection of T cell receptor beta chains follows, all from one sample in a study of blood T cell repertoires in COVID-19. Assay used: immunoSEQ multiplex PCR; TCRdb lists only in-frame clones, some missing. The sample has about 130,000 clones; more than 75% are singletons. The sequencing sample was made of peripheral blood. These receptor sequences come from a woman aged 60-70 years with acute or convalescent COVID-19. CDR3s include the opening cysteine and the closing phenylalanine or tryptophan. D genes are given only for firm matches. A clone size is listed for some rows: how often the clone was seen (once, few, many), or a class if it is expanded.

clone size: -
V gene: TRBV13
CDR3 length: 14
J gene: TRBJ2-1
D gene: -
CDR3 protein: CASSLETSYNEQFF
CDR3 DNA: TGTGCCAGCAGCTTAGAAACTAGCTACAATGAGCAGTTCTTC

clone size: -
V gene: TRBV5-1
CDR3 length: 15
J gene: TRBJ1-2
D gene: TRBD1
CDR3 protein: CASSFVGTGDYGYTF
CDR3 DNA: TGCGCCAGCAGCTTTGTAGGGACAGGTGATTATGGCTACACCTTC

clone size: -
V gene: TRBV3-1/TRBV3-2
CDR3 length: 19
J gene: TRBJ2-1
D gene: TRBD2
CDR3 protein: CASSLLGLAGVRSYNEQFF
CDR3 DNA: TGTGCCAGCAGCCTCCTGGGACTAGCGGGAGTTAGATCCTACAATGAGCAGTTCTTC

clone size: -
V gene: TRBV5-1
CDR3 length: 17
J gene: TRBJ2-3
D gene: TRBD2
CDR3 protein: CASTPRSAGGPADTQYF
CDR3 DNA: TGCGCCAGCACCCCCCGATCCGCGGGAGGGCCTGCAGATACGCAGTATTTT

clone size: -
V gene: TRBV3-1/TRBV3-2
CDR3 length: 14
J gene: TRBJ2-7
D gene: -
CDR3 protein: CASSQVQRFYEQYF
CDR3 DNA: TGTGCCAGCAGCCAAGTTCAGCGTTTCTACGAGCAGTACTTC

clone size: -
V gene: TRBV5-4
CDR3 length: 13
J gene: TRBJ1-1
D gene: -
CDR3 protein: CASSLGQVTEAFF
CDR3 DNA: TGTGCCAGCAGCTTGGGACAGGTCACTGAAGCTTTCTTT

clone size: few
V gene: TRBV19
CDR3 length: 15
J gene: TRBJ2-1
D gene: -
CDR3 protein: CASSMPGAHYNEQFF
CDR3 DNA: TGTGCCAGTAGTATGCCGGGAGCCCACTACAATGAGCAGTTCTTC

clone size: -
V gene: TRBV19
CDR3 length: 14
J gene: TRBJ1-5
D gene: -
CDR3 protein: CASSLGGRNQPQHF
CDR3 DNA: TGTGCCAGTAGCCTAGGGGGTCGCAATCAGCCCCAGCATTTT

clone size: -
V gene: TRBV10-3
CDR3 length: 16
J gene: TRBJ2-7
D gene: -
CDR3 protein: CAIAGDDRRSSYEQYF
CDR3 DNA: TGTGCCATCGCGGGGGATGACAGGAGAAGCTCCTACGAGCAGTACTTC

clone size: -
V gene: TRBV9
CDR3 length: 15
J gene: TRBJ1-2
D gene: -
CDR3 protein: CASSAQGDPYYGYTF
CDR3 DNA: TGTGCCAGCAGCGCCCAAGGGGATCCCTACTATGGCTACACCTTC

clone size: -
V gene: TRBV14
CDR3 length: 19
J gene: TRBJ1-6
D gene: -
CDR3 protein: CASSQAPKPGEFYNSPLHF
CDR3 DNA: TGTGCCAGCAGCCAAGCACCCAAACCAGGGGAATTTTATAATTCACCCCTCCACTTT

clone size: once
V gene: TRBV28
CDR3 length: 13
J gene: TRBJ1-2
D gene: TRBD1
CDR3 protein: CASSRDRRHGYTF
CDR3 DNA: TGTGCCAGCAGCCGGGACAGGAGGCATGGCTACACCTTC

clone size: -
V gene: TRBV18
CDR3 length: 16
J gene: TRBJ1-4
D gene: -
CDR3 protein: CASSYRADPGAGKLFF
CDR3 DNA: TGTGCCAGCTCATACCGGGCCGATCCAGGGGCAGGAAAACTGTTTTTT

clone size: -
V gene: TRBV28
CDR3 length: 16
J gene: TRBJ2-5
D gene: TRBD2
CDR3 protein: CASSSSAGGLRETQYF
CDR3 DNA: TGTGCCAGCAGTTCATCAGCGGGAGGGCTAAGAGAGACCCAGTACTTC

clone size: -
V gene: TRBV25-1
CDR3 length: 16
J gene: TRBJ1-2
D gene: TRBD1
CDR3 protein: CASSEFTETGLYGYTF
CDR3 DNA: TGTGCCAGCAGTGAATTCACGGAGACAGGGCTCTATGGCTACACCTTC

clone size: -
V gene: TRBV7-3
CDR3 length: 14
J gene: TRBJ2-2
D gene: -
CDR3 protein: CASSLPAGGGELFF
CDR3 DNA: TGTGCCAGCAGCTTACCCGCGGGTGGGGGGGAGCTGTTTTTT

clone size: -
V gene: TRBV5-5
CDR3 length: 15
J gene: TRBJ1-1
D gene: TRBD1
CDR3 protein: CASSERPDRVTEAFF
CDR3 DNA: TGTGCCAGCAGCGAAAGGCCGGACAGGGTGACTGAAGCTTTCTTT

clone size: -
V gene: TRBV13
CDR3 length: 16
J gene: TRBJ2-3
D gene: -
CDR3 protein: CASSLTTGSDTDTQYF
CDR3 DNA: TGTGCCAGCAGCTTAACAACAGGGTCAGACACAGATACGCAGTATTTT

clone size: -
V gene: TRBV3-1/TRBV3-2
CDR3 length: 16
J gene: TRBJ2-5
D gene: -
CDR3 protein: CASSQDLGAGGETQYF
CDR3 DNA: TGTGCCAGCAGCCAAGATCTAGGGGCAGGTGGGGAGACCCAGTACTTC

clone size: -
V gene: TRBV6-5
CDR3 length: 13
J gene: TRBJ1-1
D gene: -
CDR3 protein: CASVWGPNTEAFF
CDR3 DNA: TGTGCCAGCGTATGGGGCCCCAACACTGAAGCTTTCTTT

clone size: -
V gene: TRBV20-1
CDR3 length: 13
J gene: TRBJ2-1
D gene: -
CDR3 protein: CSASNGSRHEQFF
CDR3 DNA: TGCAGTGCTAGTAATGGGAGTAGGCATGAGCAGTTCTTC

clone size: -
V gene: TRBV5-6
CDR3 length: 15
J gene: TRBJ2-2
D gene: -
CDR3 protein: CASSTGQLSTGELFF
CDR3 DNA: TGTGCCAGCAGCACAGGACAGTTGAGCACCGGGGAGCTGTTTTTT

clone size: -
V gene: TRBV27
CDR3 length: 16
J gene: TRBJ2-1
D gene: TRBD2
CDR3 protein: CASSLRGTSGYNEQFF
CDR3 DNA: TGTGCCAGCAGCTTAAGGGGGACTAGCGGTTACAATGAGCAGTTCTTC

clone size: once
V gene: TRBV7-3
CDR3 length: 14
J gene: TRBJ1-5
D gene: -
CDR3 protein: CASSSGSFNQPQHF
CDR3 DNA: TGTGCCAGCAGCTCCGGGTCCTTTAATCAGCCCCAGCATTTT

clone size: -
V gene: TRBV5-1
CDR3 length: 13
J gene: TRBJ2-7
D gene: -
CDR3 protein: CASSLTGYYEQYF
CDR3 DNA: TGCGCCAGCAGCTTGACAGGATACTACGAGCAGTACTTC

clone size: -
V gene: TRBV20-1
CDR3 length: 11
J gene: TRBJ2-3
D gene: -
CDR3 protein: CSARADSQQYF
CDR3 DNA: TGCAGTGCTAGAGCGGACTCCCAGCAGTATTTT

clone size: -
V gene: TRBV7-9
CDR3 length: 14
J gene: TRBJ1-2
D gene: TRBD1
CDR3 protein: CASSPGTGEFGYTF
CDR3 DNA: TGTGCCAGCAGCCCTGGGACAGGGGAGTTTGGCTACACCTTC

clone size: -
V gene: TRBV5-8
CDR3 length: 16
J gene: TRBJ1-2
D gene: -
CDR3 protein: CASSTLQGWANYGYTF
CDR3 DNA: TGTGCCAGCAGCACATTACAGGGCTGGGCAAACTATGGCTACACCTTC

clone size: -
V gene: TRBV6-2/TRBV6-3
CDR3 length: 15
J gene: TRBJ2-1
D gene: TRBD2
CDR3 protein: CASSILAAAYNEQFF
CDR3 DNA: TGTGCCAGCAGCATACTAGCGGCAGCCTACAATGAGCAGTTCTTC

clone size: -
V gene: TRBV6-6
CDR3 length: 14
J gene: TRBJ1-1
D gene: TRBD1
CDR3 protein: CASREQGRNTEAFF
CDR3 DNA: TGTGCCAGCAGGGAACAGGGGCGGAACACTGAAGCTTTCTTT

clone size: few
V gene: TRBV24-1
CDR3 length: 13
J gene: TRBJ1-2
D gene: -
CDR3 protein: CATSDPDSYGYTF
CDR3 DNA: TGTGCCACCAGTGACCCGGACAGCTATGGCTACACCTTC

clone size: once
V gene: TRBV3-1/TRBV3-2
CDR3 length: 12
J gene: TRBJ1-2
D gene: TRBD1
CDR3 protein: CASSPGQYGYTF
CDR3 DNA: TGTGCCAGCAGCCCGGGACAGTATGGCTACACCTTC

clone size: -
V gene: TRBV2
CDR3 length: 14
J gene: TRBJ1-2
D gene: -
CDR3 protein: CASSGASEGIGYTF
CDR3 DNA: TGTGCCAGCAGCGGAGCTTCGGAAGGAATTGGCTACACCTTC